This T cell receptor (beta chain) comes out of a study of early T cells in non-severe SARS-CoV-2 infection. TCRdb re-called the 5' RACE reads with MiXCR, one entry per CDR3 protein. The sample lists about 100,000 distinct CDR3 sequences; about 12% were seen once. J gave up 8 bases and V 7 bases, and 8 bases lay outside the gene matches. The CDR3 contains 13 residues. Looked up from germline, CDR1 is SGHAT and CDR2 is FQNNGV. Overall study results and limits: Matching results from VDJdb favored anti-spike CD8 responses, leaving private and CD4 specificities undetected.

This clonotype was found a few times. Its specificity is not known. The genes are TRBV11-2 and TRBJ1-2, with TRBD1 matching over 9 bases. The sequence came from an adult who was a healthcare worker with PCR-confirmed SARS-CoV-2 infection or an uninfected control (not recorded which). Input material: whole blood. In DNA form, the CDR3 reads TGTGCCAGCACCAAACAGGGGGCGGAGGGCTACACCTTC. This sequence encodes CASTKQGAEGYTF.